The entry below gives a single T cell receptor (beta chain) sequence along with its context. The data derive from a study of blood T cell repertoires in COVID-19. Clinical history as reported by participants underpinned cohort assignment. A PCR-confirmed or clinician-diagnosed COVID-19 case had contacted exposed participants within 2 weeks of entry. Germline CDR1 and CDR2: SGHTA and FQGTGA. V lost 5 bases to trimming and J lost 9 bases; unmatched junction nucleotides: 6. This CDR3 contains 14 residues. Original processing notes: Researchers report that nucleated cell counts were estimated from reference gene primer amplification. Method: immunoSEQ multiplex PCR; TCRdb's copy keeps in-frame clones and lacks some. V and J calls plus clone size are reproduced from that table; the DNA served to infer D and trimming. The sample lists under 450,000 clones, roughly nine tenths occurring once.

The sample taken for sequencing was PBMCs or T cells enriched from blood (not recorded which). This TCR was recovered from a woman aged 40 to 50 who had been exposed to COVID-19. The chain combines TRBV7-3 with TRBJ1-6; TRBD1 agrees at 8 bases. CDR3 residues: CASSPGGAGSPLHF. CDR3 in DNA: TGTGCCAGCAGCCCAGGGGGCGCGGGTTCACCCCTCCACTTT.